Each of the 2 T cell receptor beta chains below was sequenced from the same sample in a study of cytomegalovirus exposure and HLA in healthy donors. It was with 60 Vbeta and 13 Jbeta primers that the PCR ran. Assay used: immunoSEQ multiplex PCR; TCRdb lists only in-frame clones, some missing. The table lists approximately 110,000 clones, around three quarters of them singletons, with around 4% in the top ten. The specimen was PBMCs. The receptors were gathered from a man aged 35 to 55 in good health and CMV-seronegative.

This clone is a singleton in its sample. The chain recombines TRBV7-6 with TRBJ2-5; the D gene is possibly TRBD2 (6 bases). Trimming removed 4 bases at V and 4 bases at J, with 19 bases between. This CDR3 spans 16 amino acids. The germline V gene encodes CDR1 SGHVS and CDR2 FNYEAQ. The CDR3 coding sequence is TGTGCCAGCAGCTCCAAGGGGACTCACGGCGGAGAGACCCAGTACTTC. It translates to CASSSKGTHGGETQYF.

The rearrangement joins TRBV4-1 to TRBJ1-6, with no clear D. The CDR3 runs 15 residues. Germline CDR1 is MGHRA and CDR2 is YSYEKL. Trimming took off 1 base at V and 7 bases at J, with 11 bases between the two ends. The CDR3 spells CASSQAQARNSPLHF. The CDR3, as DNA: TGCGCCAGCAGCCAAGCCCAGGCCAGAAATTCACCCCTCCACTTT.